The rows below give T cell receptor beta chains drawn from one sample of a study of vaccination effects on CD4 cells after COVID-19. The antigens of these receptors remain unknown. Repertoires were generated with immunoSEQ multiplex PCR, while TCRdb's copy carries only in-frame clones and drops some. The data contain approximately 76,000 clones, under 80% of them singletons. Sequencing was performed on CD4+ T cells from PBMCs cultured with SARS-CoV-2 spike peptides, taken before COVID-19 vaccination. The source is a human donor who received a COVID-19 vaccine. Each CDR3 is given with its conserved first and last residue. The D gene is left open where the match is weak. Not every row has a clone size; where given, it reads once, few, many or a size class.

-	TRBD1	TRBV28	TRBJ1-2	CASTLQGQGAVYTF	TGTGCCAGCACTCTCCAGGGACAGGGGGCGGTCTACACCTTC
-	TRBD1	TRBV6-5	TRBJ1-5	CASSRLTGGYQPQHF	TGTGCCAGCAGCAGGCTGACAGGGGGTTACCAGCCCCAGCATTTT
-	-	TRBV6-2/TRBV6-3	TRBJ1-1	CASSYGTRGRAFF	TGTGCCAGCAGTTACGGGACAAGGGGTAGAGCTTTCTTT
-	TRBD1	TRBV7-2	TRBJ2-5	CASSSTRDSQETQYF	TGTGCCAGCAGCTCGACCCGGGACAGCCAAGAGACCCAGTACTTC
once	-	TRBV6-4	TRBJ2-2	CASTQGANTGELFF	TGTGCCAGCACGCAGGGAGCGAACACCGGGGAGCTGTTTTTT
-	TRBD1	TRBV7-6	TRBJ1-1	CASSLVQGANTEAFF	TGTGCCAGCAGCTTAGTGCAGGGGGCTAACACTGAAGCTTTCTTT
-	TRBD1	TRBV19	TRBJ1-5	CASTSAGTGVYQPQHF	TGTGCCAGTACTTCCGCCGGGACAGGGGTGTATCAGCCCCAGCATTTT
few	-	TRBV7-8	TRBJ1-1	CASSSRGGGTEAFF	TGTGCCAGCAGCTCCCGGGGGGGTGGCACTGAAGCTTTCTTT
-	TRBD1	TRBV11-1	TRBJ2-3	CASRPGQGNTDTQYF	TGTGCCAGCAGACCCGGACAGGGAAACACAGATACGCAGTATTTT
-	-	TRBV30	TRBJ1-2	CAWSPGQTNGYTF	TGTGCCTGGAGTCCAGGACAGACTAATGGCTACACCTTC
-	-	TRBV7-9	TRBJ1-1	CASSSLDGGAKAKTEAFF	TGTGCCAGCAGCTCCTTGGATGGAGGGGCGAAAGCAAAGACTGAAGCTTTCTTT
-	-	TRBV12-3/TRBV12-4	TRBJ2-3	CASSLTDTQYF	TGTGCCAGCAGTTTAACGGATACGCAGTATTTT
-	-	TRBV19	TRBJ2-4	CASTPNGGAKNIQYF	TGTGCCAGTACCCCGAATGGGGGAGCCAAAAACATTCAGTACTTC
-	-	TRBV28	TRBJ1-1	CASSVPIEQGTEAFF	TGTGCCAGCAGCGTGCCTATCGAGCAGGGCACTGAAGCTTTCTTT
-	-	TRBV24-1	TRBJ1-3	CATSDPKDVTSGNTIYF	TGTGCCACCAGTGACCCAAAGGACGTTACCTCTGGAAACACCATATATTTT
-	-	TRBV30	TRBJ1-1	CAWTLARRSEAFF	TGTGCCTGGACCCTGGCGAGACGTTCTGAAGCTTTCTTT
-	TRBD1	TRBV5-1	TRBJ1-1	CASSSSRTGGTEAFF	TGCGCCAGCAGCTCCTCCCGGACAGGGGGAACTGAAGCTTTCTTT
few	-	TRBV10-2	TRBJ1-2	CASSEKMRAYGYTF	TGCGCCAGCAGTGAAAAGATGCGCGCCTATGGCTACACCTTC
-	TRBD1	TRBV6-5	TRBJ1-2	CASGQGAPGAYGYTF	TGTGCCAGTGGACAGGGGGCGCCGGGGGCCTATGGCTACACCTTC
once	-	TRBV5-1	TRBJ1-1	CASSLTGSNTEAFF	TGCGCCAGCAGCTTGACAGGTTCTAACACTGAAGCTTTCTTT